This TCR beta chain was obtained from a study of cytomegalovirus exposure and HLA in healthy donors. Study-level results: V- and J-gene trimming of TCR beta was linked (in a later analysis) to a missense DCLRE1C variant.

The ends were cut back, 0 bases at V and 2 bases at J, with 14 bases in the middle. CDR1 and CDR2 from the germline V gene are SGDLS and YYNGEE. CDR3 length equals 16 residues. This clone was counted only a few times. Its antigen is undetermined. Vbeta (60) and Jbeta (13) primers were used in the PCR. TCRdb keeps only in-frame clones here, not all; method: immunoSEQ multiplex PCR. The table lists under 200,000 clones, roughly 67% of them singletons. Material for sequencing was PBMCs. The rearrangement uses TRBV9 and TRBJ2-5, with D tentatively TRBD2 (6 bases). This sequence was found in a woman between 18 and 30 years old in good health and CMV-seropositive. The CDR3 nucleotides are TGTGCCAGCAGCGTAGCCACGGGAGCCACTCAAGAGACCCAGTACTTC. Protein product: CASSVATGATQETQYF.